This entry lists 21 T cell receptor beta chains sequenced from one sample in a study of blood T cell repertoires in COVID-19. Sequenced by immunoSEQ multiplex PCR; TCRdb stores in-frame clones only, minus some. The table has some 180,000 clones, roughly 80% seen once. The sample taken for sequencing was peripheral blood. Every receptor here comes from a man aged 55 to 69 with acute or convalescent COVID-19.

The chain combines TRBV4-2 with TRBJ2-1; 8 bases are a match to TRBD2. The CDR3 covers 19 residues. The V gene's germline CDR1 is LGHNA and CDR2 YNFKEQ. V dropped 0 bases and J dropped 4; count of bases not matched to a gene: 14. CDR3 sequence reads: CASSQDARGGPGRYNEQFF. In DNA, the CDR3 is TGTGCCAGCAGCCAAGACGCACGCGGGGGGCCGGGGAGATACAATGAGCAGTTCTTC.

J is TRBJ1-5 and V is TRBV21-1. TRBV21-1 is listed as a pseudogene. CDR3 length: 16 residues. The CDR3 protein is CASPSKRAGSNQPQHF. CDR3 DNA sequence: TGTGCCAGCCCCTCCAAGCGGGCAGGAAGCAATCAGCCCCAGCATTTT.

The J gene is TRBJ2-1, the V gene TRBV6-2 or TRBV6-3; D gene unclear. Germline CDR1 is MNHEY and CDR2 is SVGEGT. V shed 5 bases and J shed 4 bases, with 9 bases lying between them. The CDR3 loop spans 13 amino acids. CDR3: CASSDPGYNEQFF. DNA of the CDR3: TGTGCCAGCAGTGACCCCGGGTACAATGAGCAGTTCTTC.

This clone occurred a few times. The chain is built from TRBV7-8 and TRBJ2-1; 9 positions agree with TRBD2. This CDR3 has 16 residues. Trimming took 3 bases from V and 1 from J; bases not matched to a gene: 4. Germline CDR1 is SGHVS and CDR2 is FQNEAQ. CDR3 residues: CASSFIAGESYNEQFF. The CDR3 DNA reads TGTGCCAGCAGCTTTATAGCGGGAGAGTCCTACAATGAGCAGTTCTTC.

This clone has just one count. The genes are TRBV25-1 and TRBJ2-7; D uncertain. Trimming removed 3 bases at V and 5 bases at J, with 14 bases between. CDR1 is MGHDK, CDR2 SYGVNS, per germline. The CDR3 loop spans 14 amino acids. The CDR3 nucleotides read TGTGCCAGCAGTGACTTGGTACAGCACGACGAGCAGTACTTC. This codes for CASSDLVQHDEQYF.

This chain links TRBV27 with TRBJ2-3; 7 nucleotides align to TRBD1. The V gene end was trimmed by 0 bases and the J gene end by 5 bases; junction bases not matched to a gene: 5. This CDR3 comprises 15 residues. CDR1 is MNHEY and CDR2 is SMNVEV in the germline V gene (reference sequence). The CDR3 nucleotides read TGTGCCAGCAGTTTATCAGGGGGCCGGGGAGATACGCAGTATTTT. Translation: CASSLSGGRGDTQYF.

CDR3 in amino acids: CASSPLAGVVNEQFF. Here the CDR3 DNA reads TGCGCCAGCAGCCCACTAGCGGGAGTGGTCAATGAGCAGTTCTTC. This chain joins TRBV5-1 and TRBJ2-1; TRBD2 aligns across 11 bases. Germline V gene sequence: CDR1 SGHRS, CDR2 YFSETQ. With V trimmed by 4 bases and J by 6 bases, 6 bases remained unmatched. The CDR3 loop spans 15 amino acids.

Written as DNA, the CDR3 is TGCGCCAGCAGCAGTGGACAGGGTCTCTCTGGAAACACCATATATTTT. This translates into CASSSGQGLSGNTIYF. This chain connects TRBV5-1 to TRBJ1-3, with 8 bases lining up with TRBD1. Germline V CDR1 and CDR2: SGHRS, YFSETQ. The CDR3 spans 16 residues. V was pared by 4 bases and J by 0 bases, with 6 bases of the junction left unmatched.

The chain carries TRBV11-3 and TRBJ2-1; 12 nucleotides agree with TRBD2. The CDR3 is 19 residues long. Germline CDR1 is SGHNT and CDR2 is YENEEA. With 5 bases clipped from V and 7 bases from J, the junction kept 18 bases outside the gene matches. The CDR3 nucleotides are TGTGCCAGCAGCAAGGGACTAGCGGGCGGGGGACTCTTGGTGAATGAGCAGTTCTTC. This encodes CASSKGLAGGGLLVNEQFF.

The chain recombines TRBV9 with TRBJ1-5; maybe TRBD1 (5 bases). Germline values: CDR1 SGDLS, CDR2 YYNGEE. The length of the CDR3 is 16 residues. The germline V and J ends were trimmed by 2 bases and 1 base, with 13 bases remaining between them. The CDR3 loop is CASSVGRVLSNQPQHF. CDR3 nucleotides: TGTGCCAGCAGCGTGGGCAGGGTATTGAGCAATCAGCCCCAGCATTTT.

This chain joins TRBV7-3 and TRBJ2-1; maybe TRBD2 (6 bases). Trimming pared 6 bases from V and 1 base from J, leaving 13 bases between. Germline assignment: CDR1 SGHTA and CDR2 FQGTGA. There are 15 residues in the CDR3. The CDR3 here is CASSLSGLSYNEQFF. The CDR3 bases are TGTGCCAGCAGTCTTAGCGGCTTATCCTACAATGAGCAGTTCTTC.

The chain couples TRBV25-1 to TRBJ1-1, with D possibly being TRBD1 (6 bases). Germline CDR1 MGHDK, CDR2 SYGVNS. CDR3 length: 14 amino acids. V was pared by 6 bases and J by 7 bases, with 18 bases between. In nucleotides, the CDR3 is TGTGCCAGCAGGATAACAGGGTACATTGGTGAAGCTTTCTTT. Translation gives CASRITGYIGEAFF.

The chain uses TRBV11-3 and TRBJ2-3, with D maybe TRBD2 (7 bases). The germline CDR1 and CDR2 sequences are SGHNT and YENEEA. Trimming removed 5 bases at V and 2 bases at J, with 17 bases between. The CDR3 consists of 16 residues. CDR3 DNA sequence: TGTGCCAGCAGCAGTGGCGCGGGGGCCTCCACAGATACGCAGTATTTT. Translated: CASSSGAGASTDTQYF.

The chain carries TRBV5-6 and TRBJ2-7, with 8 bases fitting TRBD2. Germline-derived CDR1 and CDR2 are SGHDT and YYEEEE. With 1 base clipped from V and 0 bases from J, the junction kept 6 bases outside the gene matches. CDR3 length: 16 residues. The CDR3 region has the DNA TGTGCCAGCAGCTTGCTGACTAGCGTCGACTCCTACGAGCAGTACTTC. Its translation: CASSLLTSVDSYEQYF.

J is TRBJ2-1 and V is TRBV6-1, with 9 bases fitting TRBD2. Germline assignment: CDR1 MNHNS and CDR2 SASEGT. V lost 2 bases and J lost 0; bases outside the gene matches: 8. This CDR3 comprises 18 residues. DNA for the CDR3: TGTGCCAGCAGTGAAAGGCCTAGCGGGGATCTCTCCTACAATGAGCAGTTCTTC. Amino acid sequence: CASSERPSGDLSYNEQFF.

The chain carries TRBV12-3 or TRBV12-4 and TRBJ1-4; D unclear. Trimming stripped 5 bases from V and 8 bases from J, with 12 bases between. The CDR3 extends over 13 amino acids. The CDR3 DNA is TGTGCCAGCAGTCGCGGAGCCCGGGAAAAACTGTTTTTT. It codes for CASSRGAREKLFF.

CDR3 DNA sequence: TGTGCCAGCAGCCAAGTTTCTGGGCTAACTCGACTGTTTTTT. This sequence encodes CASSQVSGLTRLFF. The rearrangement joins TRBV3-1 (or the pseudogene TRBV3-2) to TRBJ1-4; D gene ambiguous. Deletions cut 1 base from V and 13 bases from J, with 16 bases between. Germline assignment: CDR1 LGHDT and CDR2 YNNKEL (reference sequence). This CDR3 is built from 14 residues.

The chain recombines TRBV6-2 or TRBV6-3 with TRBJ1-5; D unresolved. The V and J ends lost 2 bases and 7 bases respectively, with 12 bases between them. The CDR3 totals 14 residues. The germline V gene encodes CDR1 MNHEY and CDR2 SVGEGT. CDR3 nucleotides: TGTGCCAGCAGTTACGGGCCGGGGATCCAGCCCCAGCATTTT. This encodes CASSYGPGIQPQHF.

Written as DNA, the CDR3 is TGTGCCAGCACCCTGACAGGGCTCCACGAGCAGTACTTC. Translated: CASTLTGLHEQYF. The rearrangement joins TRBV5-4 to TRBJ2-7; TRBD1 matches 7 bases. Germline lookup yields CDR1 SGHNT and CDR2 YYREEE (reference sequence). The CDR3 extends over 13 amino acids. J gave up 5 bases and V 6 bases, and 8 bases lay outside the gene matches.

CDR3 coding DNA: TGTGCCACCAGTGACCCCGGGACAGGGAACAGGGAGCTGTTTTTT. This encodes CATSDPGTGNRELFF. This rearrangement joins TRBV24-1 to TRBJ2-2; the match to TRBD1 covers 9 bases. Trimming at V came to 4 bases and at J to 9 bases, leaving 8 bases not matched to a gene. Per the germline V gene, CDR1 is KGHDR and CDR2 is SFDVKD. The CDR3 is 15 residues long.

The chain combines TRBV6-6 with TRBJ1-1; 10 bases line up with TRBD1. The CDR3 runs 12 residues. Germline-derived CDR1 and CDR2 are MNHNY and SVGAGI (reference sequence). CDR3 in amino acids: CGSDRGPTEAFF. The CDR3 DNA is TGTGGGAGCGACAGGGGGCCCACTGAAGCTTTCTTT.